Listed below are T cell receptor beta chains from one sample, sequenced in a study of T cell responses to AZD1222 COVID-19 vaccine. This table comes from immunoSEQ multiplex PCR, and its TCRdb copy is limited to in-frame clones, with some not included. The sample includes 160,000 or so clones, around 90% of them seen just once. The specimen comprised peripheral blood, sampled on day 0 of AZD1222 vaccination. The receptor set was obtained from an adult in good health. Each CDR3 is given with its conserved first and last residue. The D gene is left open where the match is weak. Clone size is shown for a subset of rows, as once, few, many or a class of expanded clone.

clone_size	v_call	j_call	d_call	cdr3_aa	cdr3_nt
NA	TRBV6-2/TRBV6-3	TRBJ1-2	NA	CASSHVGDGYTF	TGTGCCAGCAGCCACGTGGGGGATGGCTACACCTTC
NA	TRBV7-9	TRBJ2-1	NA	CASGPYRESSYNEQFF	TGTGCCAGCGGACCCTACAGGGAAAGTTCCTACAATGAGCAGTTCTTC
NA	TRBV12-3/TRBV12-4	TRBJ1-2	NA	CASSRDVYGYTF	TGTGCCAGCAGCCGGGACGTCTATGGCTACACCTTC
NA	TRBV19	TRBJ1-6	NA	CASNKGYNSPLHF	TGTGCCAGTAATAAGGGGTATAATTCACCCCTCCACTTT
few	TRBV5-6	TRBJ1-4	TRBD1	CASSEDRGNEKLFF	TGTGCCAGCAGCGAGGACAGGGGGAATGAAAAACTGTTTTTT
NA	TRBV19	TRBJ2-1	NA	CASSLGLAGNEQFF	TGTGCCAGTAGTTTGGGCCTAGCCGGAAATGAGCAGTTCTTC
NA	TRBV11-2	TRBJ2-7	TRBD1	CASSPRTGGSSYEQYF	TGTGCCAGCAGCCCCCGGACAGGGGGCAGCTCCTACGAGCAGTACTTC
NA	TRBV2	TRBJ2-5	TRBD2	CASAGTREGPRGETQYF	TGTGCCAGCGCTGGGACGCGGGAGGGCCCTCGTGGAGAGACCCAGTACTTC
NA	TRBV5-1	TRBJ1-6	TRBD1	CASRVAGTVNNSPLHF	TGCGCCAGCAGGGTCGCCGGGACAGTCAATAATTCACCCCTCCACTTT
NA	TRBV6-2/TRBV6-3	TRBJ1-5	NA	CASSSQDFKPQHF	TGTGCCAGCAGCAGTCAGGATTTCAAGCCCCAGCATTTT
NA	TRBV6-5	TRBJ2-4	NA	CASSYLGPGAKNIQYF	TGTGCCAGCAGTTACCTGGGGCCGGGAGCCAAAAACATTCAGTACTTC
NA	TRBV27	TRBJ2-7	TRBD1	CASSPGTVSYEQYF	TGTGCCAGCAGTCCCGGGACAGTCTCCTACGAGCAGTACTTC
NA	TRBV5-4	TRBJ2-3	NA	CASSLQDPSTDTQYF	TGTGCCAGCAGCTTACAGGACCCTAGCACAGATACGCAGTATTTT
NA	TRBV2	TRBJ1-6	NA	CASRMTGSPLHF	TGTGCCAGCAGAATGACGGGTTCACCCCTCCACTTT
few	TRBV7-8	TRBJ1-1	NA	CASSLEGNTEAFF	TGTGCCAGCAGCTTAGAGGGAAACACTGAAGCTTTCTTT
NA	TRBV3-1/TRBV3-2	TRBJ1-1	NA	CASSSAPVNTEAFF	TGTGCCAGCAGCTCCGCCCCGGTCAACACTGAAGCTTTCTTT
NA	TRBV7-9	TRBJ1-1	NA	CASSPALNTEAFF	TGTGCCAGCAGCCCAGCGTTGAACACTGAAGCTTTCTTT
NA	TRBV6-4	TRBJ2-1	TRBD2	CASSDPLAVSYNEQFF	TGTGCCAGCAGTGACCCACTAGCGGTCTCCTACAATGAGCAGTTCTTC
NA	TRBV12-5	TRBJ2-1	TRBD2	CASGLAIAGRTNEQFF	TGTGCTAGTGGTTTGGCCATAGCGGGCAGGACGAATGAGCAGTTCTTC
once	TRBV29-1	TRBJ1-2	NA	CSAVWGHPYGYTF	TGCAGCGCCGTGTGGGGGCACCCCTATGGCTACACCTTC
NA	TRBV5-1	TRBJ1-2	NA	CASSLGGPGDGYTF	TGCGCCAGCAGCTTGGGTGGTCCCGGGGATGGCTACACCTTC
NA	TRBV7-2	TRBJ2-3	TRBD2	CASSPGLAGLDTQYF	TGTGCCAGCAGCCCGGGACTAGCGGGATTAGATACGCAGTATTTT
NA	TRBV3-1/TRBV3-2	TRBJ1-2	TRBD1	CASSPIGTGERVYGYTF	TGTGCCAGCAGTCCCATCGGGACAGGGGAAAGGGTATACGGCTACACCTTC
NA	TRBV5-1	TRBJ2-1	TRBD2	CASSLVETSGTYNEQFF	TGCGCCAGCAGCTTGGTAGAGACTAGCGGTACCTACAATGAGCAGTTCTTC
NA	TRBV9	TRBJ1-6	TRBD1	CASSVDMGQSLAPLHF	TGTGCCAGCAGCGTAGATATGGGACAGAGTTTGGCACCCCTCCACTTT
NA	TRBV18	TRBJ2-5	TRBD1	CASSSDRGKTQYF	TGTGCCAGCTCATCGGACAGGGGGAAGACCCAGTACTTC
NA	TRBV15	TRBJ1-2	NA	CATSRDLDNYGYTF	TGTGCCACCAGCAGAGATCTGGATAACTATGGCTACACCTTC
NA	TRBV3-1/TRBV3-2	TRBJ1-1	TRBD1	CASSPVPGQGPRTEAFF	TGTGCCAGCAGCCCAGTCCCGGGACAGGGCCCGAGGACTGAAGCTTTCTTT